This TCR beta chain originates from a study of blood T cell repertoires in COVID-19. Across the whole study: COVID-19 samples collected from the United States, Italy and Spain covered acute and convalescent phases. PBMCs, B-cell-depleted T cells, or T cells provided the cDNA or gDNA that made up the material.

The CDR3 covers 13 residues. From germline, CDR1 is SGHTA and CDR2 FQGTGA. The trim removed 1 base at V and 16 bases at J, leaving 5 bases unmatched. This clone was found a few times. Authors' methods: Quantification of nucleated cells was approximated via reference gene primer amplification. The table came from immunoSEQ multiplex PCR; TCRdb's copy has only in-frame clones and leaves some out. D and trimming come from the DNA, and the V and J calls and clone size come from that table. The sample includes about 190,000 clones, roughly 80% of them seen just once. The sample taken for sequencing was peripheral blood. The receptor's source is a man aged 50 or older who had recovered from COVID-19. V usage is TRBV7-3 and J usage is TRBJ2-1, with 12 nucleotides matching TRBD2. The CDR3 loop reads CASSLMTSGSKFF. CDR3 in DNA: TGTGCCAGCAGCTTAATGACTAGCGGGAGTAAATTCTTC. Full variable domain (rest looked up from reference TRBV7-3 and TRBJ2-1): GAGVSQTPSNKVTEKGKYVELRCDPISGHTALYWYRQSLGQGPEFLIYFQGTGAADDSGLPNDRFFAVRPEGSVSTLKIQRTERGDSAVYLCASSLMTSGSKFFGPGTRLTVL.